This T cell receptor (beta chain) comes out of a study of blood T cell repertoires in COVID-19. Study information: From T cells, B-cell-depleted T cells, or PBMCs came the material, which was cDNA or gDNA.

Participants were aged about 18 to 100 years from approximately 24 US areas. Participants were placed into cohorts based on the clinical history they reported. Two negative PCRs, clearance, or symptom resolution were required of recovered Cohort 3 donors. Germline V gene data show CDR1 as SGHKS and CDR2 as YYEKEE (reference sequence). V shed 1 base and J shed 6 bases, with 8 bases lying between them. This CDR3 region has 14 residues. Here immunoSEQ multiplex PCR was the method, and the copy in TCRdb shows in-frame clones only, minus some. The sample has fewer than 450,000 clones, approximately 90% seen once.

Sequences were obtained from PBMCs or T cells enriched from blood (not recorded which). The TCR comes from a woman under 30 who had recovered from COVID-19. This chain connects TRBV5-5 to TRBJ1-6; D perhaps matches TRBD1 (6 bases). The CDR3 nucleotides read TGTGCCAGCAGCTTGCCAGGGGTTAATTCACCCCTCCACTTT. Translating gives CASSLPGVNSPLHF.